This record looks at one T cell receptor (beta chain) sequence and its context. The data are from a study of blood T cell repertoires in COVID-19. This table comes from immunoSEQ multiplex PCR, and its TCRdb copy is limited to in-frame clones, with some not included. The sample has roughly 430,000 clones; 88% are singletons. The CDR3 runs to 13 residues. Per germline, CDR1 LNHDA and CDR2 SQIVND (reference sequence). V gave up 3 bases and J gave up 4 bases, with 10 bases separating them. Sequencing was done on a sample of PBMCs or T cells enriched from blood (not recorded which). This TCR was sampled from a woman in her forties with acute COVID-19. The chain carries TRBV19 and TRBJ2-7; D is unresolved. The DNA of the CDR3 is TGTGCCAGTAGTATGAGAGGTTTTTACGAGCAGTACTTC. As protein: CASSMRGFYEQYF. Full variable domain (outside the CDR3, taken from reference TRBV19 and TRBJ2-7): DGGITQSPKYLFRKEGQNVTLSCEQNLNHDAMYWYRQDPGQGLRLIYYSQIVNDFQKGDIAEGYSVSREKKESFPLTVTSAQKNPTAFYLCASSMRGFYEQYFGPGTRLTVT.